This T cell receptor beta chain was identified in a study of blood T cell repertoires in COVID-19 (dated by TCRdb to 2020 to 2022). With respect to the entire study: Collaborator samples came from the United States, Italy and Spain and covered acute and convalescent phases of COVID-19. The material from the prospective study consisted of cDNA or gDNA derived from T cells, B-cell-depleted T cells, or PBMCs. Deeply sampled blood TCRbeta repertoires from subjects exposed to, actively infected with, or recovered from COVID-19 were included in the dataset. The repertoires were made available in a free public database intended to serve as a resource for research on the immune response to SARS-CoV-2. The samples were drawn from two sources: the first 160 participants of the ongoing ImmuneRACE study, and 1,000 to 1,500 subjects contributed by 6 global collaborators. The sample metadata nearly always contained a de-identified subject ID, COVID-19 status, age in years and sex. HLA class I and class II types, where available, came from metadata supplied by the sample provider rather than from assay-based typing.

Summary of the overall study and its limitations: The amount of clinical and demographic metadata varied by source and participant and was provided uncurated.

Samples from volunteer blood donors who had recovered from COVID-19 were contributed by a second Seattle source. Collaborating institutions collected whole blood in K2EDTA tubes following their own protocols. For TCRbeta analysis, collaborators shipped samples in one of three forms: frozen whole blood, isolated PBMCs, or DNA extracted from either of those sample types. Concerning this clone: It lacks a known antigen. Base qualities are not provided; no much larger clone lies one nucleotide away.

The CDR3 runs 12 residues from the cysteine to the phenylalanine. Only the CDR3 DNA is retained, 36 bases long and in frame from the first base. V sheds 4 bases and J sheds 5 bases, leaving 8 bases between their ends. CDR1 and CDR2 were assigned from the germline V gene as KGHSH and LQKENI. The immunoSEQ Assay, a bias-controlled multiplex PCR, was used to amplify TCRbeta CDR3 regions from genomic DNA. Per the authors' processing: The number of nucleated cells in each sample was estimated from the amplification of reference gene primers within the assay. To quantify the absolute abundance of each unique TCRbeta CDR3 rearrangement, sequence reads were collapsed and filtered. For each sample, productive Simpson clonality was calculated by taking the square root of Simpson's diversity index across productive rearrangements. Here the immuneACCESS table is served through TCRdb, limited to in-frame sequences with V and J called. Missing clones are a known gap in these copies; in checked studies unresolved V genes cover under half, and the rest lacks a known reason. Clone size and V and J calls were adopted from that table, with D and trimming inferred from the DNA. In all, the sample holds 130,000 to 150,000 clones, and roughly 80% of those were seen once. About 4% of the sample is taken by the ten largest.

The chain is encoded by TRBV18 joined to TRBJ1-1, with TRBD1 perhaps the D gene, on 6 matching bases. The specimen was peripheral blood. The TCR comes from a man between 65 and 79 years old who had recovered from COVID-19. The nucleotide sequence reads TGTGCCAGCTCACAAGGGGGAACTGAAGCTTTCTTT. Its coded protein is CASSQGGTEAFF.